This T cell receptor beta chain was sequenced during a study of PD-1 blockade in mismatch repair-deficient tumors. Study context: Patients had 12 mismatch repair-deficient cancer types, all previously treated and progressing.

Per the germline V gene, CDR1 is MDHEN and CDR2 is SYDVKM. The length of the CDR3 is 15 residues. With 6 bases clipped from V and 0 bases from J, the junction kept 2 bases outside the gene matches. The method was immunoSEQ multiplex PCR; TCRdb's version includes in-frame clones alone and lacks a portion of them. The data show roughly 15,000 clones, with about 80% seen just once and nearly 3.5% held by the top ten. Regarding this clone: No antigen is known for it.

Mismatch repair deficiency was confirmed in all patients, by PCR or immunohistochemistry. General study points: Rapid post-treatment expansion, then contraction, generally preceding radiologic response, marked tumor-resident clones.

The specimen was PBMCs, collected 4 weeks after starting pembrolizumab. V is TRBV28 and J is TRBJ2-1; 10 bases match TRBD2. The sequence was collected from an adult with mismatch repair-deficient cancer. CDR3 loop: CASSRTSGSYNEQFF. The CDR3 DNA reads as TGTGCCAGCAGCCGGACTAGCGGCTCCTACAATGAGCAGTTCTTC. The whole variable domain, remainder taken from reference TRBV28 and TRBJ2-1, is DVKVTQSSRYLVKRTGEKVFLECVQDMDHENMFWYRQDPGLGLRLIYFSYDVKMKEKGDIPEGYSVSREKKERFSLILESASTNQTSMYLCASSRTSGSYNEQFFGPGTRLTVL.